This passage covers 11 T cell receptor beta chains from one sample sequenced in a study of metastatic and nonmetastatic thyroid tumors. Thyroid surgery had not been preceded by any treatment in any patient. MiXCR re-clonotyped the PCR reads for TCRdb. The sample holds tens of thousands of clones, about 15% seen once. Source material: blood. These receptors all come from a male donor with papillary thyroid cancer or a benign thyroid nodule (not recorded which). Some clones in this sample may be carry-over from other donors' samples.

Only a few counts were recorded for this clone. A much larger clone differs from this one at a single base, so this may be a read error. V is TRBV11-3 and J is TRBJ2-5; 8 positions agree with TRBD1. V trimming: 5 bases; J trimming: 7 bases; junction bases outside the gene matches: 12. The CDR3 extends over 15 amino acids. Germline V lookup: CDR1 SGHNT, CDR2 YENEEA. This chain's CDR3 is CASSTHQGAEGTQYF. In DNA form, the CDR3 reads TGTGCCAGCAGCACACACCAGGGGGCTGAAGGGACCCAGTACTTC.

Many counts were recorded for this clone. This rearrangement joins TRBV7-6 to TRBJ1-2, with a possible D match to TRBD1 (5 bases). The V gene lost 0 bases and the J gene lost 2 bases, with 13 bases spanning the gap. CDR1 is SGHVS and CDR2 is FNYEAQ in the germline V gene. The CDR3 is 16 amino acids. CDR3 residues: CASSLASGHQNYGYTF. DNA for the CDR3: TGTGCCAGCAGCTTAGCTTCTGGACACCAAAACTATGGCTACACCTTC.

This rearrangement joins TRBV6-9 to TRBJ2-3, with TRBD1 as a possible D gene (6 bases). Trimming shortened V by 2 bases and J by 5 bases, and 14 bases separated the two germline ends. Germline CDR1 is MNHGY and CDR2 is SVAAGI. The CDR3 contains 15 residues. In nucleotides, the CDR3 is TGTGCCAGCAGTTATGGGACACTAGGAGTAGATACGCAGTATTTT. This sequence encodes CASSYGTLGVDTQYF.

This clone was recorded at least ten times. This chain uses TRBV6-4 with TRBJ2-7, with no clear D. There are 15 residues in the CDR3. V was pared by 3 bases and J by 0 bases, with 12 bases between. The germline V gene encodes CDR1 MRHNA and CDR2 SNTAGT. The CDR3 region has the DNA TGTGCCAGCAGTGATCTGGGATACCCCTCCTACGAGCAGTACTTC. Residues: CASSDLGYPSYEQYF.

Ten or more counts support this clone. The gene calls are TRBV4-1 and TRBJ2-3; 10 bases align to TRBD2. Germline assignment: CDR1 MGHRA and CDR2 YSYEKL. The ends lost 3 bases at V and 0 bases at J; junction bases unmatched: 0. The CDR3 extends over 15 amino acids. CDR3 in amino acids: CASSQTSGSTDTQYF. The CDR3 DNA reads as TGCGCCAGCAGCCAGACTAGCGGGAGCACAGATACGCAGTATTTT.

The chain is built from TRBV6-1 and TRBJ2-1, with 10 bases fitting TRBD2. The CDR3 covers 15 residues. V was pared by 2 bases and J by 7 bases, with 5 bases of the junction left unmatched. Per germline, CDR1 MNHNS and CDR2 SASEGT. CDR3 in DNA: TGTGCCAGCAGTGAACTCGCTAGCGGGAGAAATGAGCAGTTCTTC. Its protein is CASSELASGRNEQFF.

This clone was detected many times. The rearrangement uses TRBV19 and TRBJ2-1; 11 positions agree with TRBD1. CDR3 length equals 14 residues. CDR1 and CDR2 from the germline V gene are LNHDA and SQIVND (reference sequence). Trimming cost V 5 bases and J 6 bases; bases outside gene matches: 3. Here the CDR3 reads CASSGQGAINEQFF. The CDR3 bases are TGTGCCAGTAGTGGACAGGGGGCTATCAATGAGCAGTTCTTC.

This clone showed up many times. Here the CDR3 DNA reads TGTGCCAGCAGCTTCTCAGGAGAATACAATGAGCAGTTCTTC. Amino acid sequence: CASSFSGEYNEQFF. V is TRBV7-2 and J is TRBJ2-1; D is undetermined. The CDR3 consists of 14 residues. From germline, CDR1 is SGHTA and CDR2 FQGNSA. V lost 3 bases and J 4 bases, leaving 10 bases between the germline ends.

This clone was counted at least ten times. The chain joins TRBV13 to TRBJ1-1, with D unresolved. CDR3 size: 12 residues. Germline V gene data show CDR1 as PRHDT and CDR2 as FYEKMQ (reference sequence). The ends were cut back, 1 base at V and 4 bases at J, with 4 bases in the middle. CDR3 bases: TGTGCCAGCAGCTTAGAGGCCACTGAAGCTTTCTTT. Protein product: CASSLEATEAFF.

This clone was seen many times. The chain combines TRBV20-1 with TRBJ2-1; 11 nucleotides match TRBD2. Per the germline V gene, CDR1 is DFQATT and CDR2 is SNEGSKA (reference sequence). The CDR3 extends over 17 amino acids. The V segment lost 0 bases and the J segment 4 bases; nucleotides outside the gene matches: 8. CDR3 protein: CSARDPGTSGDYNEQFF. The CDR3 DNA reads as TGCAGTGCTAGAGATCCCGGGACTAGCGGAGATTACAATGAGCAGTTCTTC.

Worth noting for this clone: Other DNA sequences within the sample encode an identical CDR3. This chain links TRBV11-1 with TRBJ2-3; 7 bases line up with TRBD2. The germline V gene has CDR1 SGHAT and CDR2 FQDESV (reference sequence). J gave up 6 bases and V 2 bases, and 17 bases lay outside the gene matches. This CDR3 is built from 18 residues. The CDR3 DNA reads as TGTGCCAGCAGCTTACCTCGTTTGGCTAGCGGTATCCCTGATACGCAGTATTTT. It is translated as CASSLPRLASGIPDTQYF.